This T cell receptor (beta chain) was captured by sequencing in a study of identical twins. Study-wide findings and caveats: Without tracking the same donors, conclusions rested on cross-sectional statistical analysis. Models came in too low on out-of-frame TCR alpha sharing in monozygotic twins.

This CDR3 is 14 amino acids long. J lost 3 bases, V lost 4 bases, and 4 bases had no gene match. CDR1 and CDR2 (germline): SQVTM, ANQGSEA. Unique molecular identifiers were present on the cDNA, and a universal primer site came from template switching. MiXCR was run by TCRdb on the 5' RACE reads, yielding one entry per CDR3 protein. The sample lists nearly 650,000 distinct CDR3 sequences, around 7.5% occurring once. The table lists this clonotype with many counts. Its antigen is unknown. This sample also appeared in a second study, on yellow fever vaccine responses in identical twins.

The chain is built from TRBV29-1 and TRBJ2-1; 9 bases are shared with TRBD2. The TCR originated in a woman in her late teens or twenties in good health. The sequencing input was PBMCs. CDR3 region: CSVAPSGIYNEQFF. CDR3 in DNA: TGCAGCGTTGCCCCTAGCGGGATCTACAATGAGCAGTTCTTC.